This passage covers 8 T cell receptor beta chains from one sample sequenced in a study of shared clonotypes between healthy human individuals. Some clones are missing from TCRdb's copy, which holds only in-frame ones; the method was immunoSEQ multiplex PCR. The data hold under 1,100,000 clones, with more than 75% observed a single time. What was sequenced was memory CD4+ T cells from PBMCs. Sample subset: CD45RA-negative fraction. The receptors shown here come from a man younger than 30 in good health. Some clones in this sample may be carry-over from other donors' samples.

This chain uses TRBV7-8 with TRBJ2-2; D may be TRBD1 (6 bases). The CDR3 runs 16 residues. Deletions cut 5 bases from V and 4 bases from J, with 17 bases between. Germline CDR1 is SGHVS and CDR2 is FQNEAQ. The CDR3 DNA reads TGTGCCAGCAGCCAGACAGGCCTAATCAGCACCGGGGAGCTGTTTTTT. Translating gives CASSQTGLISTGELFF.

This clone has a single count. CDR3 DNA: TGTGCCAGCGCACCCCCCCGGGGGAACTATGGCTACACCTTC. This sequence encodes CASAPPRGNYGYTF. The chain combines TRBV25-1 with TRBJ1-2; D perhaps matches TRBD1 (5 bases). CDR1 and CDR2 from the germline V gene are MGHDK and SYGVNS. Trimming left V 8 bases short and J 2 bases short, with 15 bases between. The length of the CDR3 is 14 residues.

This clone was counted once. This rearrangement joins TRBV27 to TRBJ1-6; D is unresolved. The germline V gene encodes CDR1 MNHEY and CDR2 SMNVEV (reference sequence). V lost 4 bases and J 10 bases, leaving 11 bases between the germline ends. The CDR3 totals 13 residues. This CDR3 is CASSSLLESPLHF. The DNA of the CDR3 is TGTGCCAGCAGTTCCCTCCTTGAATCACCCCTCCACTTT.

The chain has TRBV6-1 and TRBJ2-1; 10 positions agree with TRBD1. The germline CDR1 and CDR2 sequences are MNHNS and SASEGT. This CDR3 region has 12 residues. The ends lost 4 bases at V and 15 bases at J; junction bases unmatched: 6. The CDR3 protein is CASSVDRGRRFF. CDR3 in DNA: TGTGCCAGCAGTGTCGACAGGGGGCGGCGGTTCTTC.

The rearrangement joins TRBV11-3 to TRBJ2-1; D might be TRBD1 or TRBD2, each matching 5 bases. V gave up 5 bases and J gave up 0 bases, with 14 bases separating them. The CDR3 length is 16 residues. CDR1 and CDR2 (germline): SGHNT, YENEEA. This CDR3 is CASSPGATSSYNEQFF. The CDR3 bases are TGTGCCAGCAGCCCCGGGGCGACGAGCTCCTACAATGAGCAGTTCTTC.

Notes on this clone: This same CDR3 is encoded by further DNA sequences in the sample. The chain employs TRBV7-9 and TRBJ2-5; D uncertain. Germline V gene sequence: CDR1 SEHNR, CDR2 FQNEAQ (reference sequence). V lost 2 bases and J 2 bases, leaving 9 bases between the germline ends. The CDR3 has 14 residues. The CDR3 loop reads CASSLFSIQETQYF. DNA for the CDR3: TGTGCCAGCAGCTTATTCAGCATTCAAGAGACCCAGTACTTC.

Only a few counts were recorded for this clone. This chain uses TRBV7-9 with TRBJ1-1; possible D gene TRBD1, 5 bases. CDR1 is SEHNR, CDR2 FQNEAQ, per germline (reference sequence). This CDR3 comprises 16 residues. Trimming removed 4 bases from V and 1 base from J, with 16 bases in between. The CDR3 protein is CASSSRGAQRNTEAFF. CDR3 nucleotides: TGTGCCAGCAGCTCCCGAGGGGCTCAACGGAACACTGAAGCTTTCTTT.

Of note for this clone: The sample holds other DNA sequences that translate to the same CDR3. This sequence joins TRBV5-1 and TRBJ1-3; no clear D gene. V lost 1 base, J lost 4 bases, and 9 bases lay in between. Germline loops: CDR1 SGHRS, CDR2 YFSETQ. This CDR3 is 14 amino acids long. The CDR3 reads CASSLSVSGNTIYF. CDR3 nucleotide sequence: TGCGCCAGCAGCTTGTCTGTTAGCGGAAACACCATATATTTT.